One and the same sample provided the 14 T cell receptor beta chains below, sequenced in a study of Graves' ophthalmopathy and Graves' hyperthyroidism. The sequenced template was RNA, covering the TCR beta CDR3 region. HTBI primers were employed in first-round RT-PCR, then a second-round multiplex PCR followed. TCRdb called the multiplex PCR reads again in MiXCR, with one record for every CDR3 protein. The sample consists of a few hundred thousand distinct CDR3 sequences, approximately 18% of them appearing once. Specimen: peripheral blood. All receptors come from an adult woman with stable Graves' hyperthyroidism.

This clonotype came up many times. This chain connects TRBV12-3 or TRBV12-4 to TRBJ2-7; 10 bases match TRBD2. Trimming removed 3 bases from V and 2 bases from J; junction bases left unmatched: 10. The CDR3 has 17 residues. In DNA form, the CDR3 reads TGTGCCAGCAGTTTGAGGACTAGCGGACAGTCCCCCTACGAGCAGTACTTC. Residues: CASSLRTSGQSPYEQYF.

The sample holds one count of this clonotype. At one end the junction does not follow the germline gene, possibly because of a read error. The V gene is TRBV27, the J gene TRBJ1-5; D call uncertain. The CDR3 has 15 amino acids. Germline CDR1 reads MNHEY; CDR2 reads SMNVEV (reference sequence). The CDR3 loop reads CASSSSGSCNEPQHF. The CDR3 DNA reads TGTGCCAGCAGTTCCTCGGGCTCTTGCAATGAGCCCCAGCATTTT.

This clonotype was counted a few times. Here the CDR3 reads CASSPPRGMNTEAFF. The CDR3 DNA reads as TGTGCCAGCAGTCCACCGAGGGGGATGAACACTGAAGCTTTCTTT. V gene TRBV12-3 or TRBV12-4 combines with J gene TRBJ1-1; D is perhaps TRBD1 (6 bases). The CDR3 has 15 residues. Trimming stripped 5 bases from V and 0 bases from J, with 13 bases between.

This clonotype was counted many times. The genes are TRBV25-1 and TRBJ1-2, with a weak D call TRBD1 (5 bases). The V end lost 3 bases, the J end lost 4 bases, and 15 bases lay between the germline ends. The CDR3 covers 15 residues. The germline CDR1 and CDR2 sequences are MGHDK and SYGVNS. The CDR3 spells CASSESGVQSYGYTF. The CDR3 region has the DNA TGTGCCAGCAGTGAGTCGGGGGTACAGAGCTATGGCTACACCTTC.

This clonotype was counted many times. The J gene is TRBJ2-7, the V gene TRBV20-1, with 10 bases that match TRBD2. The V segment lost 0 bases and the J segment 3 bases; nucleotides outside the gene matches: 5. The CDR3 sequence is 15 residues long. Germline V CDR1 and CDR2: DFQATT, SNEGSKA (reference sequence). This chain's CDR3 is CSARDEAGGIYEQYF. CDR3 bases: TGCAGTGCTAGAGATGAAGCGGGGGGGATCTACGAGCAGTACTTC.

This clonotype was seen many times. This chain joins TRBV12-3 or TRBV12-4 and TRBJ1-2; 7 nucleotides align to TRBD1. V lost 4 bases and J lost 5; bases outside the gene matches: 7. This CDR3 is built from 14 residues. CDR3 in amino acids: CASSYRDRAYGYTF. In nucleotides, the CDR3 is TGTGCCAGCAGTTACCGTGACAGGGCTTATGGCTACACCTTC.

This clonotype occurred many times. The gene calls are TRBV28 and TRBJ1-5; 7 bases match TRBD1. The length of the CDR3 is 16 residues. With 4 bases clipped from V and 0 bases from J, the junction kept 6 bases outside the gene matches. Germline CDR1 MDHEN, CDR2 SYDVKM. CDR3 protein: CASSYYDRASNQPQHF. CDR3 coding DNA: TGTGCCAGCAGTTATTACGACAGGGCTAGCAATCAGCCCCAGCATTTT.

This clonotype was counted at least ten times. The chain combines TRBV28 with TRBJ2-5; TRBD2 matches 12 bases. The germline gives CDR1 MDHEN, CDR2 SYDVKM. Trimming removed 2 bases from V and 4 bases from J; junction bases left unmatched: 8. The CDR3 length is 17 residues. The chain's CDR3 is CASSLGATSGSLETQYF. In DNA form, the CDR3 reads TGTGCCAGCAGTTTAGGTGCGACTAGCGGGAGTCTAGAGACCCAGTACTTC.

This clonotype was detected many times. CDR3 residues: CSARDRADYEQYF. CDR3 bases: TGCAGTGCTAGGGACAGGGCGGACTACGAGCAGTACTTC. The chain couples TRBV20-1 to TRBJ2-7; TRBD1 aligns across 8 bases. CDR3 length: 13 amino acids. V shed 3 bases and J 3 bases; nucleotides not matched to a gene: 4. Germline values: CDR1 DFQATT, CDR2 SNEGSKA (reference sequence).

This clonotype occurred many times. The chain combines TRBV5-4 with TRBJ1-1; D is unresolved. The germline gives CDR1 SGHNT, CDR2 YYREEE (reference sequence). Trimming removed 5 bases from V and 0 bases from J, with 8 bases in between. The CDR3 totals 13 residues. CDR3 sequence: CASRESMNTEAFF. CDR3 nucleotide sequence: TGTGCCAGCAGGGAAAGCATGAACACTGAAGCTTTCTTT.

This clonotype has only a few counts. The chain employs TRBV28 and TRBJ1-6, with 7 bases matching TRBD1. The CDR3 length is 15 residues. CDR1 MDHEN and CDR2 SYDVKM come from the germline V gene. J was trimmed by 3 bases and V by 6 bases; bases with no gene match: 5. The DNA for the CDR3 is TGTGCCAGCAGGGCAGGGGGAGGCTATAATTCACCCCTCCACTTT. Its translation: CASRAGGGYNSPLHF.

Many counts were recorded for this clonotype. V is TRBV4-2 and J is TRBJ2-7; D call uncertain. The germline V and J ends were trimmed by 1 base and 1 base, with 8 bases remaining between them. The CDR3 length is 14 residues. CDR1 and CDR2 (germline): LGHNA, YNFKEQ. The CDR3 sequence is CASSQAMGSYEQYF. In DNA form, the CDR3 reads TGTGCCAGCAGCCAAGCGATGGGGTCCTACGAGCAGTACTTC.

Concerning this clonotype: Mismatch with germline at one junction end may stem from a read error. The J gene is TRBJ1-1, the V gene TRBV27, with D unclear. From germline, CDR1 is MNHEY and CDR2 SMNVEV (reference sequence). The CDR3 has 14 residues. CDR3 amino acids: CASSLLIGNTDAFF. The DNA for the CDR3 is TGTGCCAGCAGTTTATTGATCGGGAACACTGATGCTTTCTTT.

The V call is TRBV7-2, the J call TRBJ1-1; no reliable D call. The germline V gene has CDR1 SGHTA and CDR2 FQGNSA. Trimming cost V 5 bases and J 3 bases, with 10 bases left between them. This CDR3 comprises 13 residues. In DNA form, the CDR3 reads TGTGCCAGCAGCCCGGAGGTTGACACTGAAGCTTTCTTT. It codes for CASSPEVDTEAFF.